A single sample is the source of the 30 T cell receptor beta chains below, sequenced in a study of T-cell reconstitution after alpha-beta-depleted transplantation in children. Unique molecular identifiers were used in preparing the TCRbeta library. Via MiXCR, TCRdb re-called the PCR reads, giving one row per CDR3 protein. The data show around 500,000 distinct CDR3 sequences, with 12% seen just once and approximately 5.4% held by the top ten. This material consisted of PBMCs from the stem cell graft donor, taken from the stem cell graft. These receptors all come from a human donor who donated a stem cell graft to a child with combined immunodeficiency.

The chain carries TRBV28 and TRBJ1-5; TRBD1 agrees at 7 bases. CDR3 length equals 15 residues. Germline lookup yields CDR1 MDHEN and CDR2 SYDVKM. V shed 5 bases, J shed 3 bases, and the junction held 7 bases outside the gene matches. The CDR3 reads CASSARGSYNQPQHF. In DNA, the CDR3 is TGTGCCAGCAGTGCCAGGGGGAGTTACAATCAGCCCCAGCATTTT.

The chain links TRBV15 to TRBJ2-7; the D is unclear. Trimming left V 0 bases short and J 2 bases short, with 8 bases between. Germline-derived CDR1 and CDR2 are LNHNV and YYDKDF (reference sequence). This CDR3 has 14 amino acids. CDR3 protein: CATSRDRSPYEQYF. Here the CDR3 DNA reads TGTGCCACCAGCAGAGACAGGAGCCCCTACGAGCAGTACTTC.

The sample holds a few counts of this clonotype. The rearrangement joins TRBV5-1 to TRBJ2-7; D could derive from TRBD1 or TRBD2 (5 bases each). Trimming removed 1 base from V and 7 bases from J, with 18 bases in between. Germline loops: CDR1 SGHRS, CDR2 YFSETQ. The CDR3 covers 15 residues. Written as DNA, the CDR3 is TGCGCCAGCAGCTTGTACCGGAATGGGGGTGAGGAGCAGTACTTC. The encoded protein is CASSLYRNGGEEQYF.

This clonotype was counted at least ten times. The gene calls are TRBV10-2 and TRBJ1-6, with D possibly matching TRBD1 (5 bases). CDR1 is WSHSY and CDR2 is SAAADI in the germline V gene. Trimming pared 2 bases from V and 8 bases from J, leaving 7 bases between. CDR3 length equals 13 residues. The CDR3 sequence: CASSEGAYSPLHF. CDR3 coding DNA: TGCGCCAGCAGTGAGGGGGCATATTCACCCCTCCACTTT.

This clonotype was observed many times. The CDR3, as DNA: TGCGCCAGCAGCCAAGGGTCCGGGGACATTCAGTACTTC. Translation gives CASSQGSGDIQYF. This chain links TRBV4-3 with TRBJ2-4, with a possible D match to TRBD2 (5 bases). With 1 base removed from V and 8 bases from J, the gap between germline ends came to 9 bases. The CDR3 has 13 amino acids. Germline-derived CDR1 and CDR2 are LGHNA and YSLEER.

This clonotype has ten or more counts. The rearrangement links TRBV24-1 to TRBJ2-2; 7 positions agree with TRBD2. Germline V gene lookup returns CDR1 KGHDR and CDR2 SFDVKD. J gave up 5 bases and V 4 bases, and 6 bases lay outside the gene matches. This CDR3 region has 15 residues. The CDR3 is CATSDSSGGTGELFF. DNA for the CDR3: TGTGCCACCAGTGACTCTAGCGGAGGGACCGGGGAGCTGTTTTTT.

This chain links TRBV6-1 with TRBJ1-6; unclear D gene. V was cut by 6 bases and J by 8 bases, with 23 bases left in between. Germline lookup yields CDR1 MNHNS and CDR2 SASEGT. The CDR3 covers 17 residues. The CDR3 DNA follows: TGTGCCAGCAGATGGGTTGGAGGGCCCACGAGGGATTCACCCCTCCACTTT. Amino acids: CASRWVGGPTRDSPLHF.

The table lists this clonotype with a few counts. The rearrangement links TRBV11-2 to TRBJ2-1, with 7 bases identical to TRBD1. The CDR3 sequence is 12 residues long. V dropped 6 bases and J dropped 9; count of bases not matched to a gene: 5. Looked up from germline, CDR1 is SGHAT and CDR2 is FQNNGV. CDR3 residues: CASRTGAVEQFF. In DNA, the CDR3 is TGTGCCAGCAGAACAGGGGCAGTTGAGCAGTTCTTC.

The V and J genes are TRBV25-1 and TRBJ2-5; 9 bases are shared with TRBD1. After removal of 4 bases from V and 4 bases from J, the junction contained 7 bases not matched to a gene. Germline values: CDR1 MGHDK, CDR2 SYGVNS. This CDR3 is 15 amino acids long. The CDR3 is CASSGRQGVGETQYF. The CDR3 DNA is TGTGCCAGCAGTGGGCGACAGGGGGTTGGAGAGACCCAGTACTTC.

The CDR3 loop reads CATSLQGGAGTGELFF. For the CDR3, the DNA is TGTGCCACCAGCCTACAGGGGGGGGCCGGCACCGGGGAGCTGTTTTTT. This chain joins TRBV15 and TRBJ2-2, with D maybe TRBD1 (8 bases). This CDR3 is built from 16 residues. The V gene lost 5 bases and the J gene lost 4 bases, with 17 bases spanning the gap. Looked up from germline, CDR1 is LNHNV and CDR2 is YYDKDF (reference sequence).

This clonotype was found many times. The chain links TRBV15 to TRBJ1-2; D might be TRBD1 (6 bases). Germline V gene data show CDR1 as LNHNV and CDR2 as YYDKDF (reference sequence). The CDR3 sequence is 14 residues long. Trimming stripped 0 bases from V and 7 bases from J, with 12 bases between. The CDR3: CATSREGGGSGYTF. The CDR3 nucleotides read TGTGCCACCAGCAGAGAAGGAGGGGGATCTGGCTACACCTTC.

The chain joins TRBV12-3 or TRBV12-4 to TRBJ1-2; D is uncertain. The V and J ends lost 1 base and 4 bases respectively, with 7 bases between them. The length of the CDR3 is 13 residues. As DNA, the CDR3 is TGTGCCAGCAGTTTAGAGGGATCCTATGGCTACACCTTC. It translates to CASSLEGSYGYTF.

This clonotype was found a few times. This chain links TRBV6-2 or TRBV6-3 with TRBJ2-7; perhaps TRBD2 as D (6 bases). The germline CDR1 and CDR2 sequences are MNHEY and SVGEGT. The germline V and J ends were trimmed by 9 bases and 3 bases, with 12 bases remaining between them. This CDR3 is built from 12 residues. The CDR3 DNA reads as TGTGCCAGTCATACGGGGGTCTACGAGCAGTACTTC. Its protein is CASHTGVYEQYF.

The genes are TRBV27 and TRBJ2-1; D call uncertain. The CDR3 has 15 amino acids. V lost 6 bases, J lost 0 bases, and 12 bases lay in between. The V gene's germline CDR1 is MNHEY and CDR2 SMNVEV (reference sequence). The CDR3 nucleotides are TGTGCCAGCAGCATTACACGGAGCTCCTACAATGAGCAGTTCTTC. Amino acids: CASSITRSSYNEQFF.

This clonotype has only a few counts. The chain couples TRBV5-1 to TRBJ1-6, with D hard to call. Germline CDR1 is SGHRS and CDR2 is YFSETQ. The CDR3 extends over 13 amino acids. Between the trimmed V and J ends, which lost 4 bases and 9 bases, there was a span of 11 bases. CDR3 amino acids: CASSLTDGSPLHF. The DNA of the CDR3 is TGCGCCAGCAGCCTGACTGATGGTTCACCCCTCCACTTT.

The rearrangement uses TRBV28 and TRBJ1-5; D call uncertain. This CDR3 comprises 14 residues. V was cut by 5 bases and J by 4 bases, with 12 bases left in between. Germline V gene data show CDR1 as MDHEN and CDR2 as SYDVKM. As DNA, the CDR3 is TGTGCCAGCAGTCCATCCATGGAAAATCAGCCCCAGCATTTT. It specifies CASSPSMENQPQHF.

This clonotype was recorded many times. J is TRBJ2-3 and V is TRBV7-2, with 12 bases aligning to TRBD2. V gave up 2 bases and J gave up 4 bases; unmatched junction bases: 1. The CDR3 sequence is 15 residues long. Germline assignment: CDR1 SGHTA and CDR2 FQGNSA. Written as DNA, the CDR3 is TGTGCCAGCAGCTTAACTAGCGGGGGGCCAGATACGCAGTATTTT. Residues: CASSLTSGGPDTQYF.

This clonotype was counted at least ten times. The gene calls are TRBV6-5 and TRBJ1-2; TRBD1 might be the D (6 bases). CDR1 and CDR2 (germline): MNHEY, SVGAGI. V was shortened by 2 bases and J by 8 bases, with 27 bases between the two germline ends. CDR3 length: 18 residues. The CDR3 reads CASSYDYREIYNLWGYTF. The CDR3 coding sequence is TGTGCCAGCAGTTACGATTACAGGGAGATCTATAATTTATGGGGCTACACCTTC.

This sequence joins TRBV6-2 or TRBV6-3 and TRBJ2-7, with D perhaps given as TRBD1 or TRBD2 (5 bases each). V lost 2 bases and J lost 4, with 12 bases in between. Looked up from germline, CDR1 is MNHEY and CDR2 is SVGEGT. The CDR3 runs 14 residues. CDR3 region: CASSYGTEGYEQYF. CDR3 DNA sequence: TGTGCCAGCAGTTACGGTACCGAGGGGTACGAGCAGTACTTC.

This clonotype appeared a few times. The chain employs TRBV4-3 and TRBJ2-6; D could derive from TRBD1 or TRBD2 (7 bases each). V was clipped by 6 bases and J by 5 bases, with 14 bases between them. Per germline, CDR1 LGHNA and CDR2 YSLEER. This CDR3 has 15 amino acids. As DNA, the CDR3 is TGCGCCAGCAGTCCACAGGGGACTAGGGCCAACGTCCTGACTTTC. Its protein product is CASSPQGTRANVLTF.

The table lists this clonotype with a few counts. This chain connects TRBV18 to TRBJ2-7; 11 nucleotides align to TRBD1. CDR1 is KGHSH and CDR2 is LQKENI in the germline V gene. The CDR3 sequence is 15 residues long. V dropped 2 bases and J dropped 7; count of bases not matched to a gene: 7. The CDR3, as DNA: TGTGCCAGCTCACCAATTGGACAGGGGGCTTGGGAGCAGTACTTC. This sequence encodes CASSPIGQGAWEQYF.

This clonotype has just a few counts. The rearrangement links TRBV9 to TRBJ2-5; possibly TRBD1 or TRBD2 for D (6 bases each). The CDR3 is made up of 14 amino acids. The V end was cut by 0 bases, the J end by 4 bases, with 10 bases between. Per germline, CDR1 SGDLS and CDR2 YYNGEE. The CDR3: CASSVAGGVETQYF. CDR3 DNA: TGTGCCAGCAGCGTAGCCGGGGGCGTAGAGACCCAGTACTTC.

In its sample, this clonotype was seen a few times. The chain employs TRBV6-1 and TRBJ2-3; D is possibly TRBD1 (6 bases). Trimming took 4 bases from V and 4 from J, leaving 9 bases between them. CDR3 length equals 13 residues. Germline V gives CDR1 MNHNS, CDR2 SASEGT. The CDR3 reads CASSGTEADTQYF. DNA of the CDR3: TGTGCCAGCAGTGGGACAGAGGCAGATACGCAGTATTTT.

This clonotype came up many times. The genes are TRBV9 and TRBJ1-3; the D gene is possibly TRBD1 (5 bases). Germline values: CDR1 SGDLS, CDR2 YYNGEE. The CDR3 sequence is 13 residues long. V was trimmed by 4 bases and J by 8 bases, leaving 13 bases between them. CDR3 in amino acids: CASSFQGLDTIYF. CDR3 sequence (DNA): TGTGCCAGCAGCTTCCAGGGTCTAGACACCATATATTTT.

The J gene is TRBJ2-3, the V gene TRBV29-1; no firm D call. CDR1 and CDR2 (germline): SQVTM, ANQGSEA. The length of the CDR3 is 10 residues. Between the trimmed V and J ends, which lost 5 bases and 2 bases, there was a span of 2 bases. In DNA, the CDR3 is TGCAGCGTTACCACAGATACGCAGTATTTT. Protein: CSVTTDTQYF.

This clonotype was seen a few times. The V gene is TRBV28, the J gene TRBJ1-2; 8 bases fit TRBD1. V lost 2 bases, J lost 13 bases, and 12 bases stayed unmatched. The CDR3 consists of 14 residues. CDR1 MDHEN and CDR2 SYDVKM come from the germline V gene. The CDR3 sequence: CASSLTRDRPYGTF. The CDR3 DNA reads TGTGCCAGCAGTTTAACCCGGGACAGGCCCTACGGCACCTTC.

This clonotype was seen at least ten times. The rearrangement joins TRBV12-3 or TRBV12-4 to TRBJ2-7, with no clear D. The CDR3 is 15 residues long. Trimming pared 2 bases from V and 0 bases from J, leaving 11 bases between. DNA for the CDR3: TGTGCCAGCAGTTTAAACGGAGCCCGCTCCTACGAGCAGTACTTC. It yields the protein CASSLNGARSYEQYF.

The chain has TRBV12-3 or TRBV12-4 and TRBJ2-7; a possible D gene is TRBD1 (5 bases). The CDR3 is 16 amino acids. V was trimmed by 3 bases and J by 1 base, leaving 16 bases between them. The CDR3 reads CASSFTGDDPSYEQYF. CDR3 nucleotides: TGTGCCAGCAGTTTCACAGGCGACGATCCTTCCTACGAGCAGTACTTC.

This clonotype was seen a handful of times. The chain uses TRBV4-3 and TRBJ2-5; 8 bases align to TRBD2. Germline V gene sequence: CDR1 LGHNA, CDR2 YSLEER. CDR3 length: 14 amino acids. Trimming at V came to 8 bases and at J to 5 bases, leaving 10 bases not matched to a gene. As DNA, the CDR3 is TGCGCCAGCCGACCGGGACTAGGACGGGAGACCCAGTACTTC. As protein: CASRPGLGRETQYF.

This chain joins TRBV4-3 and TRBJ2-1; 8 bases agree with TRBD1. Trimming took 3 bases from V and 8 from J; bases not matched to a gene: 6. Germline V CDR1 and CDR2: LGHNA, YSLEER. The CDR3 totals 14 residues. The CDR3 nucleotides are TGCGCCAGCAGCCAGTTGGGACAGGTTTATGAGCAGTTCTTC. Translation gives CASSQLGQVYEQFF.